This T cell receptor beta chain was identified in a study of cytomegalovirus exposure and HLA in healthy donors. The study's findings and limits: Follow-up analysis later connected one missense variant in DCLRE1C with trimming of TCR beta V- and J-genes.

Germline V gene lookup returns CDR1 SGDLS and CDR2 YYNGEE. V was trimmed by 2 bases and J by 6 bases, leaving 17 bases between them. This CDR3 region has 16 residues. 60 Vbeta and 13 Jbeta primers were used in PCR. This table comes from immunoSEQ multiplex PCR, and its TCRdb copy is limited to in-frame clones, with some not included. The table records about 130,000 clones, 15% to 20% of them present only once. Of note for this clone: The antigen is unknown.

Specimen: PBMCs. This receptor was taken from a female donor in good health and CMV-seropositive. This sequence joins TRBV9 and TRBJ1-4, with a tentative D call TRBD1 (6 bases). CDR3 bases: TGTGCCAGCAGCGTCATTTTACCCGCAGGGGATGAAAAACTGTTTTTT. Translation: CASSVILPAGDEKLFF.